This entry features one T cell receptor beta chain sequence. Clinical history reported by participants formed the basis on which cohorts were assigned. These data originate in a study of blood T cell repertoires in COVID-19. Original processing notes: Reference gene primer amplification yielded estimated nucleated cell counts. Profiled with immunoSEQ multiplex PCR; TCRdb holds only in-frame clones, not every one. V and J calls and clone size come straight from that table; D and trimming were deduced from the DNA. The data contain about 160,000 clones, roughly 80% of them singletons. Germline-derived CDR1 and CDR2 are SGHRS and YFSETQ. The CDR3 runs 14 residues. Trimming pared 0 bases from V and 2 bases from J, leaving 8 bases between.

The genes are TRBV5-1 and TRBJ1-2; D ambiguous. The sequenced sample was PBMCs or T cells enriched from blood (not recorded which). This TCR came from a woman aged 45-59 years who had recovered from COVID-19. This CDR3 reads CASSLEAGNYGYTF. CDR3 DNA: TGCGCCAGCAGCTTGGAGGCCGGGAACTATGGCTACACCTTC.